The text below deals with one T cell receptor (beta chain). The record originates from a study of blood T cell repertoires in COVID-19. TCRdb keeps only in-frame clones here, not all; method: immunoSEQ multiplex PCR. The repertoire includes roughly 170,000 clones, more than 80% of them detected once, and 6% to 8.5% sits in the top ten. This receptor was taken from a human donor in a cohort sampled during active COVID-19. The specimen sequenced was peripheral blood.

The CDR3 DNA follows: TGTGCCAGTAGTATAGTTGCGGACTTGGGAGATACGCAGTATTTT. As protein: CASSIVADLGDTQYF. The rearrangement joins TRBV19 to TRBJ2-3, with D tentatively TRBD2 (5 bases). The germline V gene has CDR1 LNHDA and CDR2 SQIVND (reference sequence). CDR3 size: 15 residues. V lost 1 base and J 5 bases, leaving 13 bases between the germline ends.